Below, 14 T cell receptor beta chains from the same sample are listed, as sequenced in a study of cytomegalovirus exposure and HLA in healthy donors. Amplification used 60 Vbeta primers and 13 Jbeta primers. Profiled with immunoSEQ multiplex PCR; TCRdb holds only in-frame clones, not every one. The profile shows around 160,000 clones, about four fifths of them singletons. Sequencing input: PBMCs. The receptors were gathered from a male donor in good health and CMV-seropositive.

This clone was picked up one time. The rearrangement uses TRBV30 and TRBJ1-2; a possible D gene is TRBD1 (5 bases). Germline lookup yields CDR1 GTSNPN and CDR2 SVGIG (reference sequence). This CDR3 is 12 amino acids long. V lost 4 bases, J lost 1 base, and 7 bases lay in between. CDR3 loop: CAWNQGNYGYTF. The DNA for the CDR3 is TGTGCCTGGAACCAGGGTAACTATGGCTACACCTTC. Looking up the rest from reference TRBV30 and TRBJ1-2 gives the full variable domain: SQTIHQWPATLVQPVGSPLSLECTVEGTSNPNLYWYRQAAGRGLQLLFYSVGIGQISSEVPQNLSASRPQDRQFILSSKKLLLSDSGFYLCAWNQGNYGYTFGSGTRLTVV.

The chain combines TRBV6-6 with TRBJ2-7; D remains unclear. This CDR3 has 12 residues. Germline V gene sequence: CDR1 MNHNY, CDR2 SVGAGI (reference sequence). V lost 8 bases and J 2 bases, leaving 10 bases between the germline ends. The CDR3 DNA reads as TGTGCCAGCGGAGAGGCTGCCTACGAGCAGTACTTC. Translated: CASGEAAYEQYF.

The V call is TRBV28, the J call TRBJ1-5; 7 bases are a match to TRBD1. The CDR3 has 14 residues. Germline values: CDR1 MDHEN, CDR2 SYDVKM. Trimming removed 6 bases from V and 2 bases from J; junction bases left unmatched: 4. The CDR3 region is CASRWDSRNQPQHF. The CDR3 bases are TGTGCCAGCAGGTGGGACAGCCGCAATCAGCCCCAGCATTTT. The full variable domain, in which reference TRBV28 and TRBJ1-5 provide the parts outside the CDR3, is DVKVTQSSRYLVKRTGEKVFLECVQDMDHENMFWYRQDPGLGLRLIYFSYDVKMKEKGDIPEGYSVSREKKERFSLILESASTNQTSMYLCASRWDSRNQPQHFGDGTRLSIL.

This chain connects TRBV27 to TRBJ2-7; 7 bases match TRBD1. The germline V gene has CDR1 MNHEY and CDR2 SMNVEV (reference sequence). This CDR3 has 14 residues. V trimming: 6 bases; J trimming: 7 bases; junction bases outside the gene matches: 12. CDR3 protein: CASRARQGVEEQYF. The CDR3 region has the DNA TGTGCCAGCAGAGCCAGACAGGGTGTGGAGGAGCAGTACTTC.

The V and J genes are TRBV19 and TRBJ1-4; D gene ambiguous. This CDR3 is built from 15 residues. Trimming removed 5 bases from V and 0 bases from J, with 10 bases in between. Germline V gene lookup returns CDR1 LNHDA and CDR2 SQIVND (reference sequence). In nucleotides, the CDR3 is TGTGCCAGTAGTTCTGCCCAGGCAACTAATGAAAAACTGTTTTTT. Its translation: CASSSAQATNEKLFF.

This chain connects TRBV19 to TRBJ2-3; 15 bases are a match to TRBD2. The CDR3 covers 17 residues. Looked up from germline, CDR1 is LNHDA and CDR2 is SQIVND (reference sequence). The V and J ends lost 5 bases and 3 bases, in that order; junction bases with no gene match: 6. The CDR3: CASSASGLAGGTDTQYF. CDR3 DNA sequence: TGTGCCAGTAGTGCCTCGGGACTAGCGGGAGGTACAGATACGCAGTATTTT.

This clone appeared a few times. The chain links TRBV2 to TRBJ2-5; 9 nucleotides line up with TRBD2. This CDR3 is built from 17 residues. Germline CDR1 SNHLY, CDR2 FYNNEI. The V and J ends lost 0 bases and 0 bases, in that order; junction bases with no gene match: 5. The CDR3 here is CASSEALLAGHQETQYF. CDR3 coding DNA: TGTGCCAGCAGTGAAGCCCTCCTAGCGGGGCACCAAGAGACCCAGTACTTC.

The chain joins TRBV4-1 to TRBJ2-6, with TRBD1 identical over 9 bases. Trimming at V came to 6 bases and at J to 1 base, leaving 4 bases not matched to a gene. Per germline, CDR1 MGHRA and CDR2 YSYEKL. This CDR3 region has 16 residues. Here the CDR3 reads CASRPGQGSGANVLTF. CDR3 DNA sequence: TGCGCCAGCAGACCAGGACAGGGGTCTGGGGCCAACGTCCTGACTTTC.

The chain employs TRBV28 and TRBJ1-1, with a tentative D call TRBD1 (5 bases). This CDR3 region has 11 residues. V lost 2 bases to trimming and J lost 8 bases, with 6 bases between them. Per germline, CDR1 MDHEN and CDR2 SYDVKM. As DNA, the CDR3 is TGTGCCAGCAGTTTACAGGGAGAAGCTTTCTTT. This encodes CASSLQGEAFF.

The V and J genes are TRBV27 and TRBJ1-5; 10 bases agree with TRBD1. Germline CDR1 MNHEY, CDR2 SMNVEV (reference sequence). V was pared by 5 bases and J by 1 base, with 5 bases of the junction left unmatched. This CDR3 spans 16 amino acids. The CDR3 nucleotides are TGTGCCAGCAGTCCGGAGGACAGGGGGAGCAATCAGCCCCAGCATTTT. It codes for CASSPEDRGSNQPQHF.

The chain carries TRBV7-9 and TRBJ1-2; 7 positions agree with TRBD1. Germline lookup yields CDR1 SEHNR and CDR2 FQNEAQ (reference sequence). Trimming at V came to 8 bases and at J to 4 bases, leaving 7 bases not matched to a gene. The CDR3 totals 13 residues. CDR3 loop: CASASDRAYGYTF. As DNA, the CDR3 is TGTGCCAGCGCCAGTGACAGGGCCTATGGCTACACCTTC.

This clone showed up just a few times. V usage is TRBV10-3 and J usage is TRBJ1-1, with D possibly matching TRBD1 (5 bases). Trimming left V 3 bases short and J 1 base short, with 9 bases between. Germline V gives CDR1 ENHRY, CDR2 SYGVKD. The CDR3 loop spans 14 amino acids. CDR3 sequence (DNA): TGTGCCATCAGTGAAAGGGGAACGAACACTGAAGCTTTCTTT. Protein product: CAISERGTNTEAFF.

This rearrangement joins TRBV19 to TRBJ2-1; 10 bases are shared with TRBD1. The CDR3 consists of 15 residues. J gave up 8 bases and V 3 bases, and 7 bases lay outside the gene matches. Germline V gene data show CDR1 as LNHDA and CDR2 as SQIVND (reference sequence). The CDR3 nucleotides are TGTGCCAGTAGTATGGGACAGGGGATCACGGATGAGCAGTTCTTC. Amino acid sequence: CASSMGQGITDEQFF.

V is TRBV2 and J is TRBJ1-1; D gene uncertain. The CDR3 extends over 13 amino acids. Germline V lookup: CDR1 SNHLY, CDR2 FYNNEI. V shed 6 bases and J shed 1 base, with 9 bases lying between them. CDR3 loop: CASRWATNTEAFF. As DNA, the CDR3 is TGTGCCAGCAGGTGGGCCACGAACACTGAAGCTTTCTTT.